One and the same sample provided the 9 T cell receptor beta chains below, sequenced in a study of blood T cell repertoires in COVID-19. Using immunoSEQ multiplex PCR, the repertoire was profiled, and TCRdb retains in-frame clones only, with some absent. The table records about 88,000 clones, 85% to 95% of them present only once. Sequenced material: peripheral blood. The receptors were gathered from a man between 60 and 75 years old with acute or convalescent COVID-19.

This chain connects TRBV5-1 to TRBJ2-7; no definite D call. Germline V gene data show CDR1 as SGHRS and CDR2 as YFSETQ. The ends were cut back, 4 bases at V and 5 bases at J, with 13 bases in the middle. CDR3 length equals 13 residues. CDR3 loop: CASSLSEPHEQYF. CDR3 in DNA: TGCGCCAGCAGCCTATCGGAGCCCCACGAGCAGTACTTC. The full variable domain, rest sourced from reference TRBV5-1 and TRBJ2-7, is KAGVTQTPRYLIKTRGQQVTLSCSPISGHRSVSWYQQTPGQGLQFLFEYFSETQRNKGNFPGRFSGRQFSNSRSEMNVSTLELGDSALYLCASSLSEPHEQYFGPGTRLTVT.

The gene calls are TRBV10-3 and TRBJ2-1; tentatively, D is TRBD2 (5 bases). The CDR3 has 16 amino acids. The ends were cut back, 3 bases at V and 6 bases at J, with 18 bases in the middle. Germline CDR1 is ENHRY and CDR2 is SYGVKD. The CDR3 sequence: CAISEQPPSSLNEQFF. CDR3 DNA sequence: TGTGCCATCAGTGAACAGCCTCCTAGCTCTCTCAATGAGCAGTTCTTC.

The V and J genes are TRBV19 and TRBJ2-7; 8 nucleotides align to TRBD1. The germline V gene encodes CDR1 LNHDA and CDR2 SQIVND (reference sequence). This CDR3 has 15 residues. Trimming cost V 5 bases and J 2 bases; bases outside gene matches: 8. The CDR3 loop is CASSSQGARTYEQYF. The CDR3 DNA reads as TGTGCCAGTAGTTCCCAGGGGGCGAGAACCTACGAGCAGTACTTC.

The V gene is TRBV11-2, the J gene TRBJ1-5; D possibly corresponds to TRBD1 (6 bases). Trimming cost V 1 base and J 5 bases, with 9 bases left between them. CDR1 SGHAT and CDR2 FQNNGV come from the germline V gene. The CDR3 is 14 residues long. The CDR3 spells CASSLVAGDQPQHF. For the CDR3, the DNA is TGTGCCAGCAGCTTAGTGGCAGGGGATCAGCCCCAGCATTTT.

The rearrangement uses TRBV6-6 and TRBJ1-2, with D possibly matching TRBD1 (5 bases). The CDR3 loop spans 17 amino acids. With 8 bases removed from V and 3 bases from J, the gap between germline ends came to 25 bases. Germline lookup yields CDR1 MNHNY and CDR2 SVGAGI (reference sequence). The CDR3 region has the DNA TGTGCCAGCCGTCTTATAGTGGACGGAACGGGGGACTATGGCTACACCTTC. Its protein product is CASRLIVDGTGDYGYTF.

The V and J genes are TRBV2 and TRBJ2-5, with TRBD2 matching over 9 bases. The germline V gene encodes CDR1 SNHLY and CDR2 FYNNEI. J was trimmed by 5 bases and V by 6 bases; bases with no gene match: 4. This CDR3 is 13 amino acids long. Here the CDR3 DNA reads TGTGCCAGCAGCCAAAGCGGGAGGGAGACCCAGTACTTC. Amino acids: CASSQSGRETQYF.

This rearrangement joins TRBV4-2 to TRBJ1-4, with 11 bases identical to TRBD1. Germline assignment: CDR1 LGHNA and CDR2 YNFKEQ. The CDR3 spans 14 residues. The V segment lost 4 bases and the J segment 8 bases; nucleotides outside the gene matches: 3. The CDR3 is CASSPGQGGEKLFF. CDR3 nucleotide sequence: TGTGCCAGCAGCCCGGGACAGGGGGGAGAAAAACTGTTTTTT.

The rearrangement uses TRBV2 and TRBJ2-3; D unresolved. The germline gives CDR1 SNHLY, CDR2 FYNNEI. CDR3 length: 13 residues. Deletions cut 4 bases from V and 6 bases from J, with 11 bases between. DNA for the CDR3: TGTGCCAGCAGTGTAAATATCCTGGATACGCAGTATTTT. It is translated as CASSVNILDTQYF.

In the case of this clone: Different DNA sequences within this sample yield the same CDR3. This chain joins TRBV4-2 and TRBJ2-6; D is unclear. The CDR3 spans 15 residues. V lost 1 base and J lost 2, with 6 bases in between. Germline V CDR1 and CDR2: LGHNA, YNFKEQ. CDR3 residues: CASSQGSTGANVLTF. DNA of the CDR3: TGTGCCAGCAGCCAAGGTTCCACTGGGGCCAACGTCCTGACTTTC.